A single T cell receptor beta chain is shown here with its context. The sample belongs to a study of blood T cell repertoires in COVID-19. Some clones are missing from TCRdb's copy, which holds only in-frame ones; the method was immunoSEQ multiplex PCR. The sample lists fewer than 75,000 clones; around 92% were seen once. Germline V gene data show CDR1 as MNHEY and CDR2 as SVGAGI. V lost 0 bases and J 6 bases, leaving 12 bases between the germline ends. This CDR3 has 15 residues. What was sequenced was peripheral blood. The chain carries TRBV6-5 and TRBJ2-1; possible D gene TRBD2, 6 bases. The sequence came from a man aged 60-69 years with acute or convalescent COVID-19. CDR3 amino acids: CASSYSAGNSNEQFF. As DNA, the CDR3 is TGTGCCAGCAGTTACTCGGCGGGGAACAGCAATGAGCAGTTCTTC.